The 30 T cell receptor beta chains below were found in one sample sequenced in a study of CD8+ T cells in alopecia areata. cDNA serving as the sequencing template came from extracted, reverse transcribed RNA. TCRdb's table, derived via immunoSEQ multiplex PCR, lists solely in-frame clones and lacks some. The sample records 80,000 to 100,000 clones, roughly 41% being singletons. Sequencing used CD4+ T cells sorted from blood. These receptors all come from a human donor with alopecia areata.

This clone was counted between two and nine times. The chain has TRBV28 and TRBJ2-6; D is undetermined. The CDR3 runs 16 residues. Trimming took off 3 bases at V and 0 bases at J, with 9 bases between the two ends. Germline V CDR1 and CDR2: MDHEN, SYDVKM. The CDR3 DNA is TGTGCCAGCAGTTTTCAGGCCAGCTCTGGGGCCAACGTCCTGACTTTC. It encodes CASSFQASSGANVLTF.

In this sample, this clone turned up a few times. The CDR3: CASSPISEGRYF. CDR3 bases: TGTGCCAGCAGTCCCATCTCTGAGGGTCGGTACTTC. The rearrangement uses TRBV6-1 and TRBJ2-4, with D perhaps matching TRBD2 (5 bases). Trimming removed 5 bases from V and 15 bases from J, with 17 bases in between. CDR1 is MNHNS, CDR2 SASEGT, per germline. This CDR3 has 12 amino acids.

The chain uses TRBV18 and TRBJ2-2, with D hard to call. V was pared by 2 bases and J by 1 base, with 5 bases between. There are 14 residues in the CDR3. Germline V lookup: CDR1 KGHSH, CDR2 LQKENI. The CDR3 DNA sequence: TGTGCCAGCTCACCAGGAGAGAACACCGGGGAGCTGTTTTTT. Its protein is CASSPGENTGELFF. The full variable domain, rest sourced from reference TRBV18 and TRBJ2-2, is NAGVMQNPRHLVRRRGQEARLRCSPMKGHSHVYWYRQLPEEGLKFMVYLQKENIIDESGMPKERFSAEFPKEGPSILRIQQVVRGDSAAYFCASSPGENTGELFFGEGSRLTVL.

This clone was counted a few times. CDR3: CASSLLTATETQYF. The DNA of the CDR3 is TGTGCCAGCAGCCTGCTTACTGCAACCGAGACCCAGTACTTC. This chain links TRBV4-2 with TRBJ2-5; D gene unclear. V was clipped by 4 bases and J by 5 bases, with 14 bases between them. From germline, CDR1 is LGHNA and CDR2 YNFKEQ. CDR3 size: 14 residues.

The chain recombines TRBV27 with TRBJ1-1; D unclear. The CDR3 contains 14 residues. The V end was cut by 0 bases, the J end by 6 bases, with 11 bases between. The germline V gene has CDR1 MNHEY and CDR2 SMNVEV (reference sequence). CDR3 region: CASSLSWKQPEAFF. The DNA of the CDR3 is TGTGCCAGCAGTTTATCGTGGAAGCAACCTGAAGCTTTCTTT.

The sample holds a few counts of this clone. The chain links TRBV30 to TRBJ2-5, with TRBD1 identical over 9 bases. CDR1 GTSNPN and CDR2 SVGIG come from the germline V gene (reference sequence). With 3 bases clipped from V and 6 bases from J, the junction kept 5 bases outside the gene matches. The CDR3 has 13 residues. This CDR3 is CAWSRQGVKTQYF. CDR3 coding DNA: TGTGCCTGGAGCCGACAGGGGGTAAAGACCCAGTACTTC.

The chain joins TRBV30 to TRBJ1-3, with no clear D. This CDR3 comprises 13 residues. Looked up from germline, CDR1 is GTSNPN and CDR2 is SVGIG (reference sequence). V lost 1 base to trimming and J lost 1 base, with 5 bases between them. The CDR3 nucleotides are TGTGCCTGGAGTGGACTATCTGGAAACACCATATATTTT. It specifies CAWSGLSGNTIYF.

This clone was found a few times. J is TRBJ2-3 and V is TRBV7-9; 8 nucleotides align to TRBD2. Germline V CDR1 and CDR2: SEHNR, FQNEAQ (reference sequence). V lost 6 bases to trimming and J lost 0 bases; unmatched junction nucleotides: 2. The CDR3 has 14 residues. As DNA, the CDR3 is TGTGCCAGCAGACCTAGCGGGAGCACAGATACGCAGTATTTT. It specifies CASRPSGSTDTQYF. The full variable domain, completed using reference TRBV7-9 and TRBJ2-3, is DTGVSQNPRHKITKRGQNVTFRCDPISEHNRLYWYRQTLGQGPEFLTYFQNEAQLEKSRLLSDRFSAERPKGSFSTLEIQRTEQGDSAMYLCASRPSGSTDTQYFGPGTRLTVL.

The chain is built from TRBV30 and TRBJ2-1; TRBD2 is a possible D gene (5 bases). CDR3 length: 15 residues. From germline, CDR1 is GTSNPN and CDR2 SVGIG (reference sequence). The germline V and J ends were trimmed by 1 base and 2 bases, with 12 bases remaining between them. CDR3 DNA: TGTGCCTGGAGTGAGGGCAGAGGGACCTACAATGAGCAGTTCTTC. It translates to CAWSEGRGTYNEQFF.

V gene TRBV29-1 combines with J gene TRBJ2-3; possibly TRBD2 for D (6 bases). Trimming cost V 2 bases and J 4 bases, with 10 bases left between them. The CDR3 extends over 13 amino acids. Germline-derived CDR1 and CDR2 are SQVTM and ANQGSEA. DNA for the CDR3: TGCAGCGTTGAATGGAGGGCGCCAGATACGCAGTATTTT. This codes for CSVEWRAPDTQYF.

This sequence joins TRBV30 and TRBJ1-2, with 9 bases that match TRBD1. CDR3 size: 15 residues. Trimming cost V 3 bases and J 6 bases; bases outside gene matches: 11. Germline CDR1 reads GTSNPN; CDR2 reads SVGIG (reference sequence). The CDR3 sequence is CAWRPTGTGFHGYTF. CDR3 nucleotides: TGTGCCTGGAGGCCAACCGGGACAGGGTTCCATGGCTACACCTTC.

Here the CDR3 reads CASSLRGTILYNEQFF. As DNA, the CDR3 is TGTGCCAGCAGTTTACGGGGAACGATCCTCTACAATGAGCAGTTCTTC. The chain couples TRBV27 to TRBJ2-1; possible D gene TRBD2, 5 bases. The V gene lost 2 bases and the J gene lost 3 bases, with 14 bases spanning the gap. The CDR3 is made up of 16 amino acids. Germline values: CDR1 MNHEY, CDR2 SMNVEV (reference sequence).

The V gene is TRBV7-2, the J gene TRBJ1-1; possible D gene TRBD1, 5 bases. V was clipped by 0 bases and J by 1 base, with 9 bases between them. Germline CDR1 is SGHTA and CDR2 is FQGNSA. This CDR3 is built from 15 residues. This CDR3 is CASSLAGQRNTEAFF. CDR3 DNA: TGTGCCAGCAGCTTAGCGGGGCAGCGGAACACTGAAGCTTTCTTT. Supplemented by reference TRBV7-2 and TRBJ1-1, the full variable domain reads GAGVSQSPSNKVTEKGKDVELRCDPISGHTALYWYRQSLGQGLEFLIYFQGNSAPDKSGLPSDRFSAERTGGSVSTLTIQRTQQEDSAVYLCASSLAGQRNTEAFFGQGTRLTVV.

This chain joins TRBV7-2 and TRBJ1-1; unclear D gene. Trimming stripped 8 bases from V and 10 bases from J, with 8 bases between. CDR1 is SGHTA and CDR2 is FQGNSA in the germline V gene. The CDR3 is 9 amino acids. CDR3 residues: CASPWGAFF. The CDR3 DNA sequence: TGTGCCAGCCCCTGGGGAGCTTTCTTT.

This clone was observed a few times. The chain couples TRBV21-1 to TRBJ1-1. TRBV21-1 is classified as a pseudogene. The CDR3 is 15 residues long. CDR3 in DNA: TGTGCCAGCAGCAAGGTCGAGCACTTTGCCGGTGAAGCTTTCTTT. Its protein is CASSKVEHFAGEAFF.

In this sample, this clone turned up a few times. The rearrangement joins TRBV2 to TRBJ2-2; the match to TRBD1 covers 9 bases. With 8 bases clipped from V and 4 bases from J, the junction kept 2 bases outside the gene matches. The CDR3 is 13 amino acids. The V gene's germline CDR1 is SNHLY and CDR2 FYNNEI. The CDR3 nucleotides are TGTGCCAGCCGGGACAGGGCCACCGGGGAGCTGTTTTTT. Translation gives CASRDRATGELFF.

DNA of the CDR3: TGCAGCGTGGGACAGGGCTTCGAGACCCAGTACTTC. Its protein is CSVGQGFETQYF. The chain couples TRBV29-1 to TRBJ2-5; 9 bases agree with TRBD1. The CDR3 has 12 amino acids. V shed 6 bases and J 5 bases; nucleotides not matched to a gene: 4. Germline CDR1 SQVTM, CDR2 ANQGSEA.

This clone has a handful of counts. CDR3 sequence: CASSLAGGRLHNSPLHF. The CDR3 DNA follows: TGTGCCAGCAGCTTAGCCGGGGGCAGACTTCATAATTCACCCCTCCACTTT. The genes are TRBV7-2 and TRBJ1-6; the D gene is possibly TRBD1 (6 bases). CDR1 is SGHTA, CDR2 FQGNSA, per germline. With 0 bases removed from V and 5 bases from J, the gap between germline ends came to 14 bases. The CDR3 runs 17 residues.

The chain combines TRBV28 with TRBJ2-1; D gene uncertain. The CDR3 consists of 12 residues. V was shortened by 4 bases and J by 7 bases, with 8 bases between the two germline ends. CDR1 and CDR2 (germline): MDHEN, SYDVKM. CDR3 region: CASSWILNEQFF. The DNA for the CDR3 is TGTGCCAGCAGTTGGATTCTGAATGAGCAGTTCTTC.

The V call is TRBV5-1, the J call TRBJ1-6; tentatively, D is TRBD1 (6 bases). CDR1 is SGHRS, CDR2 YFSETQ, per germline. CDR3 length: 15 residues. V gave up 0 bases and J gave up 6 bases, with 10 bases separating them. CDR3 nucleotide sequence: TGCGCCAGCAGCTTGGCCACAGGGAGTAATTCACCCCTCCACTTT. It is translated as CASSLATGSNSPLHF.

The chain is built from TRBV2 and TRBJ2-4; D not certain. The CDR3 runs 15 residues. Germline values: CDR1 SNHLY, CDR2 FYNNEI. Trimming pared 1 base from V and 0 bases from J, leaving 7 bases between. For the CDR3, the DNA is TGTGCCAGCAGTGAAGAACAGATAGCCAAAAACATTCAGTACTTC. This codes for CASSEEQIAKNIQYF.

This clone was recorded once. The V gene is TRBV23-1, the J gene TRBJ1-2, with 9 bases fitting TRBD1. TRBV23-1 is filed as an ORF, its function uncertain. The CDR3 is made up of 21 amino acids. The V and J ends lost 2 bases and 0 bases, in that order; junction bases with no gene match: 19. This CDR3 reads CASSQPIYRDRVLPANYGYTF. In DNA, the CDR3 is TGCGCCAGCAGTCAACCAATATACCGGGACAGGGTTCTTCCTGCTAACTATGGCTACACCTTC.

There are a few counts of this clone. The CDR3 DNA sequence: TGTGCCAGCAGTGATCAGGGGATGAATGAGCAGTTCTTC. Residues: CASSDQGMNEQFF. The V and J genes are TRBV2 and TRBJ2-1; D might be TRBD1 (6 bases). The V end lost 3 bases, the J end lost 7 bases, and 10 bases lay between the germline ends. The germline V gene encodes CDR1 SNHLY and CDR2 FYNNEI. The CDR3 is made up of 13 amino acids.

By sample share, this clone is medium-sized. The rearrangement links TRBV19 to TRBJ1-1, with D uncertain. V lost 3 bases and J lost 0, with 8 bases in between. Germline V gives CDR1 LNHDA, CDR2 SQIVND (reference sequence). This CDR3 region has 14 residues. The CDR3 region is CASSMGHLNTEAFF. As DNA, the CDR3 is TGTGCCAGTAGTATGGGTCACTTGAACACTGAAGCTTTCTTT.

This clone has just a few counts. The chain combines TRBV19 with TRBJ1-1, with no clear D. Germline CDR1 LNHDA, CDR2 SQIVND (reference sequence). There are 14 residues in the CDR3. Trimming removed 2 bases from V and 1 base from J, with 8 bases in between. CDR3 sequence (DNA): TGTGCCAGTAGTATAAAAGGGAAGAACACTGAAGCTTTCTTT. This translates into CASSIKGKNTEAFF.

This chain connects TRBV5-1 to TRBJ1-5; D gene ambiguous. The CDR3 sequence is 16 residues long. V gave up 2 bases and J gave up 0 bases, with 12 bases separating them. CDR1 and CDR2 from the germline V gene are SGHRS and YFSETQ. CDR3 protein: CASSFLRGNSNQPQHF. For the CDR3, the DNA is TGCGCCAGCAGCTTTCTTAGAGGTAATAGCAATCAGCCCCAGCATTTT.

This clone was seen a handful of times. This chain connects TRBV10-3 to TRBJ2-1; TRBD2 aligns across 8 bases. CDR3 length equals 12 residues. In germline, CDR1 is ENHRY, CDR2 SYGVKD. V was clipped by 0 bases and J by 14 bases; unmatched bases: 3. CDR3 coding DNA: TGTGCCATCAGTGAGTCTGGGACTAGTGAGTTCTTC. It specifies CAISESGTSEFF.

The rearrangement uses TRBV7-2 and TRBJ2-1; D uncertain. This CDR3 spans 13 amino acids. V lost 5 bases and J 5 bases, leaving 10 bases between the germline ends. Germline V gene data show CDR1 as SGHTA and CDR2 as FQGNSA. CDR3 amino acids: CASSARLNNEQFF. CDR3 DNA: TGTGCCAGCAGCGCTCGACTCAACAATGAGCAGTTCTTC.

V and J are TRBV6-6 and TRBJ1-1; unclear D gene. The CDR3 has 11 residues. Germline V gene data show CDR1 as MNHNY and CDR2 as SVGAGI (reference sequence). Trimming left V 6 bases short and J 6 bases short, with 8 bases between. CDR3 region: CASRTTSEAFF. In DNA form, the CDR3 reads TGTGCCAGCAGAACCACATCTGAAGCTTTCTTT.

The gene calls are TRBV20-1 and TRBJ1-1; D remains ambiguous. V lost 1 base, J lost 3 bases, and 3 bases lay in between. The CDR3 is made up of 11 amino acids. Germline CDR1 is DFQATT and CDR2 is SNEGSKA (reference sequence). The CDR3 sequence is CSARAYTEAFF. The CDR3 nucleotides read TGCAGTGCTAGAGCTTACACTGAAGCTTTCTTT.